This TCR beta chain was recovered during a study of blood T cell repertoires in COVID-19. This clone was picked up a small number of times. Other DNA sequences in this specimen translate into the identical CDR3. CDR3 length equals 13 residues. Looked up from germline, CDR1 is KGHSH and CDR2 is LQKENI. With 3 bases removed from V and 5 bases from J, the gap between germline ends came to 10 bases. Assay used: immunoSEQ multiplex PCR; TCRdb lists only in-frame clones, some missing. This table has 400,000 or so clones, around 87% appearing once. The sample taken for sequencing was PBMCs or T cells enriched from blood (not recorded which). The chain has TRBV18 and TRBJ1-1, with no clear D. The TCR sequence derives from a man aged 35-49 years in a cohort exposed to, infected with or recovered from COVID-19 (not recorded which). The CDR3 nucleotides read TGTGCCAGCTCACCGGGCGAGGGAACTGAAGCTTTCTTT. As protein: CASSPGEGTEAFF.